The rows below give T cell receptor beta chains drawn from one sample of a study of cytomegalovirus exposure and HLA in healthy donors. Sequencing was performed with immunoSEQ multiplex PCR; in TCRdb, only in-frame clones are kept and a portion is missing. Its table lists around 100,000 clones. The specimen was PBMCs. The receptors come from a man between 50 and 59 years old in good health and CMV-seronegative. CDR3s include the opening cysteine and the closing phenylalanine or tryptophan.

CDR3 protein: CASSRNRDIMNTEAFF
J gene: TRBJ1-1
V gene: TRBV4-2

CDR3 protein: CASSERASNQPQHF
J gene: TRBJ1-5
V gene: TRBV2

CDR3 protein: CASSRGTSGLLGTDTQYF
J gene: TRBJ2-3
V gene: TRBV5-4

CDR3 protein: CASRDRGRHEQYF
J gene: TRBJ2-7
V gene: TRBV19

CDR3 protein: CASSFSGGTEAFF
J gene: TRBJ1-1
V gene: TRBV6-5

CDR3 protein: CASSSLPGHMNTEAFF
J gene: TRBJ1-1
V gene: TRBV5-4

CDR3 protein: CASSRQISGANVLTF
J gene: TRBJ2-6
V gene: TRBV5-4

CDR3 protein: CASSLWGGVDTQYF
J gene: TRBJ2-3
V gene: TRBV13

CDR3 protein: CASSVAGGRYEQYF
J gene: TRBJ2-7
V gene: TRBV6-5

CDR3 protein: CASSVRQDGNTIYF
J gene: TRBJ1-3
V gene: TRBV6-5

CDR3 protein: CATLGGLTLFF
J gene: TRBJ2-1
V gene: TRBV7-9

CDR3 protein: CASSYSEGQRSYEQYF
J gene: TRBJ2-7
V gene: TRBV6-5

CDR3 protein: CASSLTGGIYNEQFF
J gene: TRBJ2-1
V gene: TRBV6-5

CDR3 protein: CASTSGASLNEQYF
J gene: TRBJ2-7
V gene: TRBV9

CDR3 protein: CASSPREGDNEQFF
J gene: TRBJ2-1
V gene: TRBV18

CDR3 protein: CASSLVRALQETQYF
J gene: TRBJ2-5
V gene: TRBV5-1

CDR3 protein: CSATGRYGYTF
J gene: TRBJ1-2
V gene: TRBV29-1

CDR3 protein: CASSLLDSWNTEAFF
J gene: TRBJ1-1
V gene: TRBV11-1

CDR3 protein: CASSVLEKQFF
J gene: TRBJ2-1
V gene: TRBV2

CDR3 protein: CASSRVNSRAEQFF
J gene: TRBJ2-1
V gene: TRBV6-5

CDR3 protein: CASSVATATKTSGGGDNEQFF
J gene: TRBJ2-1
V gene: TRBV9

CDR3 protein: CASSRGGATAEAFF
J gene: TRBJ1-1
V gene: TRBV18

CDR3 protein: CATRVGQGLYEQYF
J gene: TRBJ2-7
V gene: TRBV19

CDR3 protein: CATTGTENTGELFF
J gene: TRBJ2-2
V gene: TRBV10-3

CDR3 protein: CASSSWDRNSYEQYF
J gene: TRBJ2-7
V gene: TRBV5-1

CDR3 protein: CASALSMNTEAFF
J gene: TRBJ1-1
V gene: TRBV19

CDR3 protein: CASSLRAGGSNQPQHF
J gene: TRBJ1-5
V gene: TRBV7-2

CDR3 protein: CASSRNRGIDEKLFF
J gene: TRBJ1-4
V gene: TRBV4-3

CDR3 protein: CASSAGSSYEQYF
J gene: TRBJ2-7
V gene: TRBV2

CDR3 protein: CASSPWQESNYGYTF
J gene: TRBJ1-2
V gene: TRBV9

CDR3 protein: CASSGFGTSGRADEQFF
J gene: TRBJ2-1
V gene: TRBV11-3

CDR3 protein: CASSFAPGQGGYTF
J gene: TRBJ1-2
V gene: TRBV11-2

CDR3 protein: CASGTSRETQYF
J gene: TRBJ2-5
V gene: TRBV6-6

CDR3 protein: CASSPRTGLLNSPLHF
J gene: TRBJ1-6
V gene: TRBV5-4

CDR3 protein: CASSPLGLGETQYF
J gene: TRBJ2-5
V gene: TRBV5-6

CDR3 protein: CAWSDAGPRWWPQHF
J gene: TRBJ1-5
V gene: TRBV30

CDR3 protein: CASSLEGLPTYEQYF
J gene: TRBJ2-7
V gene: TRBV5-1

CDR3 protein: CASSLRGTVGYTF
J gene: TRBJ1-2
V gene: TRBV6-5

CDR3 protein: CASSLGLGQNNYGYTF
J gene: TRBJ1-2
V gene: TRBV5-4

CDR3 protein: CASSNPGHQREQYF
J gene: TRBJ2-7
V gene: TRBV25-1

CDR3 protein: CASSSTIVVGGYTF
J gene: TRBJ1-2
V gene: TRBV28

CDR3 protein: CASRDRLSYNSPLHF
J gene: TRBJ1-6
V gene: TRBV6-5

CDR3 protein: CASSLVDEQYF
J gene: TRBJ2-7
V gene: TRBV11-3

CDR3 protein: CASSRDWSSYEQYF
J gene: TRBJ2-7
V gene: TRBV6-5

CDR3 protein: CASSESGKVDTQYF
J gene: TRBJ2-3
V gene: TRBV25-1

CDR3 protein: CASSGRYADTQYF
J gene: TRBJ2-3
V gene: TRBV9

CDR3 protein: CASSLGEKTGNTEAFF
J gene: TRBJ1-1
V gene: TRBV7-8

CDR3 protein: CASSLGLGPESSYEQYF
J gene: TRBJ2-7
V gene: TRBV7-6

CDR3 protein: CASSLDGASGANVLTF
J gene: TRBJ2-6
V gene: TRBV5-1

CDR3 protein: CASSRLQTGMREQYF
J gene: TRBJ2-7
V gene: TRBV27

CDR3 protein: CASSLAGGNEQFF
J gene: TRBJ2-1
V gene: TRBV11-2